A single sample is the source of the 20 T cell receptor beta chains below, sequenced in a study of blood T cell repertoires in COVID-19. The table came from immunoSEQ multiplex PCR; TCRdb's copy has only in-frame clones and leaves some out. The sample records approximately 140,000 clones, around 85% being singletons. Sequenced material: peripheral blood. The receptor set was obtained from a woman between 35 and 50 years old with active or convalescent COVID-19.

The chain is built from TRBV5-1 and TRBJ1-3; the match to TRBD1 covers 8 bases. The CDR3 contains 13 residues. Looked up from germline, CDR1 is SGHRS and CDR2 is YFSETQ. V gave up 5 bases and J gave up 3 bases; unmatched junction bases: 1. The chain's CDR3 is CASRQGDGNTIYF. Written as DNA, the CDR3 is TGCGCCAGCAGACAGGGGGATGGAAACACCATATATTTT.

V and J are TRBV12-3 or TRBV12-4 and TRBJ1-4; a weak D match, TRBD1 (5 bases). Trimming left V 8 bases short and J 1 base short, with 8 bases between. The CDR3 runs to 13 residues. The CDR3 protein is CASARGTNEKLFF. Here the CDR3 DNA reads TGTGCCAGCGCAAGGGGAACTAATGAAAAACTGTTTTTT.

This chain links TRBV6-5 with TRBJ1-2; TRBD1 is a possible D gene (6 bases). From germline, CDR1 is MNHEY and CDR2 SVGAGI. V was clipped by 2 bases and J by 8 bases, with 12 bases between them. CDR3 length: 13 amino acids. CDR3 in DNA: TGTGCCAGCAGTTACGGTCCAGGGGTCGGCTACACCTTC. This gives the protein CASSYGPGVGYTF.

This chain joins TRBV4-1 and TRBJ1-5, with TRBD1 as a possible D gene (5 bases). The CDR3 spans 15 residues. V was clipped by 1 base and J by 0 bases, with 7 bases between them. Germline V CDR1 and CDR2: MGHRA, YSYEKL. DNA for the CDR3: TGCGCCAGCAGCCAAGTCGACAGTAGCAATCAGCCCCAGCATTTT. Translating it yields CASSQVDSSNQPQHF.

The rearrangement uses TRBV19 and TRBJ2-2, with D perhaps TRBD2 (5 bases). The V end lost 6 bases, the J end lost 2 bases, and 28 bases lay between the germline ends. The CDR3 contains 20 residues. In germline, CDR1 is LNHDA, CDR2 SQIVND (reference sequence). DNA of the CDR3: TGTGCCAGTAGCCCACGAGGACCAAGCGGCTCAAGGTTTAACACCGGGGAGCTGTTTTTT. Its translation: CASSPRGPSGSRFNTGELFF.

V is TRBV28 and J is TRBJ1-1; 7 bases fit TRBD1. Trimming at V came to 2 bases and at J to 0 bases, leaving 3 bases not matched to a gene. Per the germline V gene, CDR1 is MDHEN and CDR2 is SYDVKM. There are 15 residues in the CDR3. CDR3 sequence reads: CASSLTGAMNTEAFF. In DNA, the CDR3 is TGTGCCAGCAGTTTAACAGGGGCGATGAACACTGAAGCTTTCTTT.

V gene TRBV5-1 combines with J gene TRBJ2-4; weak D call: TRBD2 (6 bases). The CDR3 consists of 15 residues. V gave up 4 bases and J gave up 7 bases, with 18 bases separating them. CDR1 is SGHRS, CDR2 YFSETQ, per germline. The CDR3 DNA sequence: TGCGCCAGCAGCGGGAAGGCGGGGCAGGTCAACATTCAGTACTTC. This codes for CASSGKAGQVNIQYF.

The chain is built from TRBV19 and TRBJ1-2; the match to TRBD1 covers 8 bases. CDR1 LNHDA and CDR2 SQIVND come from the germline V gene (reference sequence). The CDR3 spans 14 residues. Trimming removed 4 bases from V and 5 bases from J; junction bases left unmatched: 6. CDR3 DNA: TGTGCCAGTAGTACCTTCGACAGGGGATATGGCTACACCTTC. This codes for CASSTFDRGYGYTF.

The rearrangement uses TRBV6-5 and TRBJ1-2, with 8 nucleotides matching TRBD1. CDR3 size: 12 residues. J gave up 8 bases and V 2 bases, and 1 base lay outside the gene matches. Germline CDR1 MNHEY, CDR2 SVGAGI. The CDR3 bases are TGTGCCAGCAGTTACGGACAGGGAGGCTACACCTTC. This encodes CASSYGQGGYTF.

In DNA, the CDR3 is TGTGCCAGCAGTCCTGGGCCTGCTAACACTGAAGCTTTCTTT. It codes for CASSPGPANTEAFF. The chain combines TRBV7-2 with TRBJ1-1; D is undetermined. CDR1 and CDR2 from the germline V gene are SGHTA and FQGNSA. Trimming shortened V by 6 bases and J by 2 bases, and 13 bases separated the two germline ends. CDR3 length: 14 residues.

The gene calls are TRBV27 and TRBJ1-2; 7 bases line up with TRBD1. After removal of 6 bases from V and 4 bases from J, the junction contained 8 bases not matched to a gene. Per germline, CDR1 MNHEY and CDR2 SMNVEV (reference sequence). The CDR3 runs 14 residues. In DNA, the CDR3 is TGTGCCAGCAGACAAACAGGGGTTGGCTATGGCTACACCTTC. It encodes CASRQTGVGYGYTF.

Regarding this clone: Compared with germline, one end of the junction differs, possibly owing to a read error. This chain joins TRBV7-7 and TRBJ2-7, with D maybe TRBD2 (5 bases). The germline V gene has CDR1 SSHAT and CDR2 FNYEAQ (reference sequence). The CDR3 length is 13 residues. This CDR3 is CASSLGLGGEQYF. CDR3 coding DNA: TGTGCTAGCAGCTTAGGGCTCGGCGGGGAGCAGTACTTC.

The V and J genes are TRBV20-1 and TRBJ1-1; 7 bases map to TRBD1. CDR1 and CDR2 from the germline V gene are DFQATT and SNEGSKA (reference sequence). This CDR3 has 10 residues. CDR3: CRTGIGEAFF. The CDR3, as DNA: TGCAGGACAGGGATCGGTGAAGCTTTCTTT.

The chain couples TRBV7-2 to TRBJ2-5; D remains ambiguous. Germline assignment: CDR1 SGHTA and CDR2 FQGNSA. Trimming cost V 6 bases and J 2 bases, with 4 bases left between them. CDR3 size: 11 residues. This CDR3 is CASRYQETQYF. CDR3 DNA: TGTGCCAGCAGGTATCAAGAGACCCAGTACTTC.

The rearrangement links TRBV6-6 to TRBJ2-1; 10 nucleotides agree with TRBD1. The germline V gene has CDR1 MNHNY and CDR2 SVGAGI (reference sequence). The CDR3 is 15 residues long. With 7 bases clipped from V and 10 bases from J, the junction kept 13 bases outside the gene matches. This chain's CDR3 is CASILTTGGLLEQFF. The CDR3 region has the DNA TGTGCCAGCATACTAACGACAGGGGGCTTGCTAGAGCAGTTCTTC.

V is TRBV28 and J is TRBJ1-2, with 9 positions matching TRBD1. The CDR3 loop spans 14 amino acids. Germline CDR1 MDHEN, CDR2 SYDVKM. The ends lost 8 bases at V and 6 bases at J; junction bases unmatched: 10. The CDR3 DNA reads as TGTGCCAGCTCACCGGGACAGGGTGTACATGGCTACACCTTC. It yields the protein CASSPGQGVHGYTF.

The chain carries TRBV5-6 and TRBJ1-2; 8 nucleotides align to TRBD1. Unmatched junction bases numbered 7, after V lost 5 bases and J lost 4 bases. The V gene's germline CDR1 is SGHDT and CDR2 YYEEEE. The CDR3 consists of 14 residues. The CDR3 loop reads CASRHGGTGYGYTF. As DNA, the CDR3 is TGTGCCAGCAGACATGGGGGGACAGGCTATGGCTACACCTTC.

This clone has a handful of counts. J is TRBJ1-1 and V is TRBV7-9; D uncertain. The germline gives CDR1 SEHNR, CDR2 FQNEAQ (reference sequence). The V end was cut by 2 bases, the J end by 1 base, with 14 bases between. There are 16 residues in the CDR3. CDR3 DNA sequence: TGTGCCAGCAGCTTAAGCGGCGGGTTGGGGAACACTGAAGCTTTCTTT. Residues: CASSLSGGLGNTEAFF.

V usage is TRBV7-9 and J usage is TRBJ2-5; D is ambiguous. The germline V and J ends were trimmed by 7 bases and 1 base, with 7 bases remaining between them. The germline V gene encodes CDR1 SEHNR and CDR2 FQNEAQ (reference sequence). The CDR3 consists of 12 residues. For the CDR3, the DNA is TGTGCCAGCAAAAGCATCCAAGAGACCCAGTACTTC. Its protein product is CASKSIQETQYF. The whole variable domain, filled in from reference TRBV7-9 and TRBJ2-5, reads DTGVSQNPRHKITKRGQNVTFRCDPISEHNRLYWYRQTLGQGPEFLTYFQNEAQLEKSRLLSDRFSAERPKGSFSTLEIQRTEQGDSAMYLCASKSIQETQYFGPGTRLLVL.

The table lists this clone with a count of one. The chain recombines TRBV28 with TRBJ2-5; 10 nucleotides agree with TRBD1. Germline V gene lookup returns CDR1 MDHEN and CDR2 SYDVKM. J was trimmed by 0 bases and V by 5 bases; bases with no gene match: 18. The CDR3 consists of 20 residues. CDR3 amino acids: CASSLQTGGKWKWYQETQYF. The DNA of the CDR3 is TGTGCCAGCAGTCTACAGACAGGGGGCAAATGGAAATGGTACCAAGAGACCCAGTACTTC.